Below, 4 T cell receptor beta chains from the same sample are listed, as sequenced in a study of identical twins. One entry per CDR3 protein, called by TCRdb with MiXCR from the 5' RACE reads. Counted here are 400,000 to 500,000 distinct CDR3 sequences, roughly 20% occurring once; the ten biggest clones make up approximately 12%. The specimen was naive T cells sorted from blood. These receptors were collected from a man in his fifties in good health.

This clonotype was found a few times. The chain links TRBV11-2 to TRBJ2-7; TRBD2 agrees at 13 bases. V gave up 5 bases and J gave up 1 base; unmatched junction bases: 11. CDR1 is SGHAT, CDR2 FQNNGV, per germline. The CDR3 runs 18 residues. This chain's CDR3 is CASSPPGLAGETSYEQYF. CDR3 DNA sequence: TGTGCCAGCAGCCCCCCAGGACTAGCGGGAGAGACATCCTACGAGCAGTACTTC.

This clonotype was observed a few times. This chain joins TRBV9 and TRBJ2-7, with TRBD1 matching 9 bases. Germline V gene lookup returns CDR1 SGDLS and CDR2 YYNGEE. The J segment lost 5 bases and the V segment lost 5 bases, leaving 11 bases of the junction unmatched. The CDR3 loop spans 15 amino acids. In DNA, the CDR3 is TGTGCCAGCAGTCAAGGACAGGGGAGTTCCCACGAGCAGTACTTC. Translating gives CASSQGQGSSHEQYF.

V usage is TRBV5-1 and J usage is TRBJ1-5; maybe TRBD1 (5 bases). Germline V lookup: CDR1 SGHRS, CDR2 YFSETQ. V was trimmed by 0 bases and J by 6 bases, leaving 10 bases between them. This CDR3 is built from 14 residues. The chain's CDR3 is CASSLDGAGQPQHF. The CDR3 region has the DNA TGCGCCAGCAGCTTGGACGGGGCCGGTCAGCCCCAGCATTTT.

This clonotype appeared a few times. The rearrangement uses TRBV7-2 and TRBJ2-1, with 9 bases matching TRBD2. V shed 3 bases and J 6 bases; nucleotides not matched to a gene: 6. The CDR3 covers 15 residues. The germline CDR1 and CDR2 sequences are SGHTA and FQGNSA. The CDR3 region has the DNA TGTGCCAGCAGCTTTTCTAGCGGGGTTGGCAATGAGCAGTTCTTC. Translating gives CASSFSSGVGNEQFF.